The clone carrying this T cell receptor (beta chain) occurred many times. No antigen is known for it. Germline-derived CDR1 and CDR2 are LGHNA and YSLEER. This CDR3 is built from 16 residues. The V and J ends lost 0 bases and 0 bases respectively, with 10 bases between them. The record originates from a study of T cells after yellow fever vaccination. Study-wide context: In the case of low-cell-number fractions, SMART-Seq v4 Ultra Low Input was used for preparation.

Synthesis of TCR cDNA relied on 5'RACE template switching, which attached a universal primer site and UMIs. TCRdb fed the 5' RACE reads into MiXCR, producing one record per CDR3 protein. This table holds 140,000 to 150,000 distinct CDR3 sequences, about 6.9% found once. General observations from the study: Most clones from primary vaccination resurfaced after the booster (around 97% CD4, 88% CD8).

The material was CD4+ T cells sorted from PBMCs, obtained 10 days after the yellow fever booster vaccination. The sequence was collected from a man aged 25-45 years who received the YFV17D yellow fever vaccine. The chain uses TRBV4-3 and TRBJ2-3; possibly TRBD2 for D (6 bases). The CDR3: CASSQESGSSTDTQYF. For the CDR3, the DNA is TGCGCCAGCAGCCAAGAAAGCGGGTCTAGCACAGATACGCAGTATTTT.